The 14 T cell receptor beta chains reported below all come from one sample, sequenced in a study of T cell responses to AZD1222 COVID-19 vaccine. Profiling relied on immunoSEQ multiplex PCR, and the TCRdb table lists in-frame clones only, not all of them. Seen here are some 120,000 clones, about 92% observed once, and the top ten hold approximately 3%. The sample here was peripheral blood, taken on day 0 of AZD1222 vaccination. These receptors were collected from an adult in good health.

The chain employs TRBV2 and TRBJ2-1; D gene uncertain. This CDR3 is built from 12 residues. Germline V gene lookup returns CDR1 SNHLY and CDR2 FYNNEI. V dropped 8 bases and J dropped 2 bases, with 7 bases sitting between them. CDR3 in DNA: TGTGCCAGCTTTGGGACCTACAATGAGCAGTTCTTC. Encoded protein: CASFGTYNEQFF.

The CDR3 DNA reads TGTGCCAGCAGCCCCGGTGGGTCTAGCGAACTAGCTAGCACAGATACGCAGTATTTT. Translating gives CASSPGGSSELASTDTQYF. The gene calls are TRBV11-3 and TRBJ2-3; tentative D call: TRBD2 (6 bases). Germline assignment: CDR1 SGHNT and CDR2 YENEEA. V shed 5 bases and J shed 0 bases, with 24 bases lying between them. This CDR3 region has 19 residues.

The chain carries TRBV7-2 and TRBJ2-2; 9 bases are a match to TRBD2. The V gene end was trimmed by 5 bases and the J gene end by 6 bases; junction bases not matched to a gene: 7. CDR1 is SGHTA, CDR2 FQGNSA, per germline. The CDR3 consists of 15 residues. CDR3 sequence reads: CASSPLAGAAGELFF. For the CDR3, the DNA is TGTGCCAGCAGCCCCTTAGCGGGAGCGGCCGGGGAGCTGTTTTTT.

This sequence joins TRBV6-5 and TRBJ2-1; TRBD2 agrees at 8 bases. This CDR3 region has 15 residues. Trimming at V came to 5 bases and at J to 6 bases, leaving 9 bases not matched to a gene. Germline V gene lookup returns CDR1 MNHEY and CDR2 SVGAGI. The CDR3 bases are TGTGCCAGCAGTCAACCGGGACTAGAAGTCAATGAGCAGTTCTTC. Protein sequence: CASSQPGLEVNEQFF.

The chain couples TRBV19 to TRBJ1-5; D gene ambiguous. Trimming shortened V by 6 bases and J by 2 bases, and 17 bases separated the two germline ends. Germline V gives CDR1 LNHDA, CDR2 SQIVND (reference sequence). The CDR3 covers 16 residues. CDR3 protein: CASSPLTYSGNQPQHF. DNA for the CDR3: TGTGCCAGTAGCCCCCTGACCTACTCCGGCAATCAGCCCCAGCATTTT. Together with reference TRBV19 and TRBJ1-5, the CDR3 gives the full variable domain: DGGITQSPKYLFRKEGQNVTLSCEQNLNHDAMYWYRQDPGQGLRLIYYSQIVNDFQKGDIAEGYSVSREKKESFPLTVTSAQKNPTAFYLCASSPLTYSGNQPQHFGDGTRLSIL.

This chain connects TRBV4-1 to TRBJ2-3, with a weak D call TRBD1 (6 bases). V gave up 3 bases and J gave up 7 bases, with 14 bases separating them. The CDR3 has 14 residues. Germline V gene data show CDR1 as MGHRA and CDR2 as YSYEKL. The CDR3 sequence is CASSQVDSVYTQYF. Written as DNA, the CDR3 is TGCGCCAGCAGCCAGGTGGACAGTGTTTATACGCAGTATTTT.

This rearrangement joins TRBV3-1 (or the pseudogene TRBV3-2) to TRBJ2-1; D possibly corresponds to TRBD2 (6 bases). Trimming left V 0 bases short and J 4 bases short, with 10 bases between. The CDR3 is 15 residues long. The germline V gene has CDR1 LGHDT and CDR2 YNNKEL (reference sequence). In DNA form, the CDR3 reads TGTGCCAGCAGCCAAGATGGCGGGGCATACAATGAGCAGTTCTTC. Amino acid sequence: CASSQDGGAYNEQFF.

The V and J genes are TRBV6-5 and TRBJ2-1, with unresolved D. This CDR3 spans 13 amino acids. Germline values: CDR1 MNHEY, CDR2 SVGAGI. V gave up 0 bases and J gave up 8 bases, with 8 bases separating them. CDR3: CASSYSSGYEQFF. For the CDR3, the DNA is TGTGCCAGCAGTTACTCGTCTGGGTATGAGCAGTTCTTC.

The J gene is TRBJ1-5, the V gene TRBV6-4; D not certain. Per the germline V gene, CDR1 is MRHNA and CDR2 is SNTAGT. The CDR3 runs to 15 residues. Trimming removed 4 bases from V and 0 bases from J, with 10 bases in between. Here the CDR3 reads CASSVIGYSNQPQHF. The CDR3 DNA sequence: TGTGCCAGCAGTGTAATCGGGTATAGCAATCAGCCCCAGCATTTT.

The chain has TRBV5-1 and TRBJ1-6; D unresolved. This CDR3 spans 14 amino acids. Germline loops: CDR1 SGHRS, CDR2 YFSETQ. The V end lost 4 bases, the J end lost 5 bases, and 10 bases lay between the germline ends. In DNA, the CDR3 is TGCGCCAGCAGCCCCGGACTAAATAATTCACCCCTCCACTTT. It codes for CASSPGLNNSPLHF.

The V and J genes are TRBV4-2 and TRBJ2-7; 8 bases agree with TRBD2. The CDR3 totals 16 residues. Germline assignment: CDR1 LGHNA and CDR2 YNFKEQ. Trimming took 3 bases from V and 3 from J; bases not matched to a gene: 10. The CDR3 DNA is TGTGCCAGCAGCCACTGGTTACTAGCGGAACGCTACGAGCAGTACTTC. It encodes CASSHWLLAERYEQYF.

V gene TRBV5-6 combines with J gene TRBJ2-5, with 10 bases aligning to TRBD2. This CDR3 contains 16 residues. J lost 7 bases, V lost 6 bases, and 15 bases had no gene match. CDR1 is SGHDT, CDR2 YYEEEE, per germline. The CDR3 region is CASTFGTSAHFGTQYF. The CDR3 bases are TGTGCCAGCACCTTCGGGACTAGCGCTCATTTTGGGACCCAGTACTTC. The full variable domain, rest sourced from reference TRBV5-6 and TRBJ2-5, is DAGVTQSPTHLIKTRGQQVTLRCSPKSGHDTVSWYQQALGQGPQFIFQYYEEEERQRGNFPDRFSGHQFPNYSSELNVNALLLGDSALYLCASTFGTSAHFGTQYFGPGTRLLVL.

Regarding this clone: The junction differs from germline at one of its ends, possibly a read error. The chain recombines TRBV29-1 with TRBJ1-2; no clear D. Germline loops: CDR1 SQVTM, CDR2 ANQGSEA. The CDR3 runs 16 residues. This chain's CDR3 is CSVEDPHGLVKYGYTF. CDR3 bases: TGCAGCGTTGAAGATCCCCACGGATTGGTTAAGTATGGCTATACCTTC.

Here the CDR3 reads CASSKTGGAGPYNEQFF. DNA of the CDR3: TGTGCCAGCTCAAAGACAGGGGGCGCAGGTCCCTACAATGAGCAGTTCTTC. The chain is built from TRBV18 and TRBJ2-1, with TRBD1 matching over 10 bases. This CDR3 spans 17 amino acids. After removal of 5 bases from V and 2 bases from J, the junction contained 9 bases not matched to a gene. Germline CDR1 is KGHSH and CDR2 is LQKENI.